This TCR beta chain was identified in a study of blood T cells in healthy people across ages. Broader study findings: Greater diversity and more naive CD4+ cells were seen in long-lived donors than in aged donors. Unsorted PBMC material precluded a definitive naive versus antigen-experienced comparison.

A J-beta primer mix and a sample-barcoded 5' primer were used in a second PCR of roughly 6 to 11 cycles. MiXCR was run by TCRdb on the 5' RACE reads, yielding one entry per CDR3 protein. This sample has under 1,000,000 distinct CDR3 sequences, with about 36% found just once. CDR3 length: 14 residues. Germline loops: CDR1 SGHRS, CDR2 YFSETQ. V dropped 0 bases and J dropped 6 bases, with 13 bases sitting between them. About this clonotype itself: What it binds is unknown.

The sequencing input was blood. This chain connects TRBV5-1 to TRBJ2-7, with D hard to call. This sequence originates from a man aged 18-30 years in good health. The CDR3 protein is CASSLEARVGEQYF. CDR3 in DNA: TGCGCCAGCAGCTTGGAGGCCCGCGTGGGCGAGCAGTACTTC.